In its sample, the clone carrying this T cell receptor beta chain was seen many times. Its matching antigen is unknown. This sample was taken from a study of regulatory T cells in long-lasting Graves disease. Study-wide findings and caveats: Analysis covered peripheral blood alone, not thyroid tissue.

Construction of the TCR beta libraries employed iRepertoire HTBI primers in conjunction with Arm-PCR of CDR3 regions. TCRdb fed the multiplex PCR reads into MiXCR, producing one record per CDR3 protein. The repertoire holds 450,000 to 700,000 distinct CDR3 sequences, with about 13% as singletons. Time point of the sample: newly diagnosed GD, antithyroid drugs for less than 3 months. The TCR library used RNA extracted from PBMCs. The data also belong to a second study, concerning T cells in Graves' hyperthyroidism and ophthalmopathy.

Here the sequenced sample was peripheral blood mononuclear cells (PBMCs), taken at new diagnosis, from a patient treated with antithyroid drugs. The sequence was collected from a man aged 25-45 years with Graves disease.

The CDR3 coding sequence is TGCAGTGCTAGCGGTGTCGGGAGTCCCACTGAAGCTTTCTTT. Its protein is CSASGVGSPTEAFF. V usage is TRBV20-1 and J usage is TRBJ1-1; no clear D gene. The V and J ends lost 3 bases and 4 bases respectively, with 15 bases between them. CDR1 and CDR2 (germline): DFQATT, SNEGSKA (reference sequence). The CDR3 runs 14 residues.